Below, 12 T cell receptor beta chains from the same sample are listed, as sequenced in a study of T cells in Graves' hyperthyroidism and ophthalmopathy. TCR beta CDR3 regions were amplified from RNA transcripts. Using the HTBI primer set, a first-round RT-PCR was run on the TCR CDR3. One entry per CDR3 protein results from TCRdb running MiXCR on the multiplex PCR reads. The table lists tens of thousands of distinct CDR3 sequences, around half of them singletons. Source material: blood. These receptors were collected from a woman aged 45-60 years with Graves' hyperthyroidism that later progressed to Graves' ophthalmopathy.

As for this clonotype: As the CDR3 is not closed by the conserved phenylalanine or tryptophan, this likely results from a read error. The DNA is left out, because the CDR3 cannot be placed on it with certainty; the CDR3 is given as TCRdb lists it. The CDR3 region is CASSPSQGAGGTQYC. The V and J genes are TRBV4-1 and TRBJ2-5; TRBD1 is the table's D call, not checked against the DNA. The germline CDR1 and CDR2 sequences are MGHRA and YSYEKL. The CDR3 has 15 amino acids, counting both end residues.

This clonotype was detected once. The chain links TRBV20-1 to TRBJ1-1, with 11 bases aligning to TRBD1. This CDR3 is 13 amino acids long. Germline assignment: CDR1 DFQATT and CDR2 SNEGSKA (reference sequence). The DNA of the CDR3 is TGCAGCGCAACGGGGACAGGGGGCACTGAAGCTTTCTTT. Translating it yields CSATGTGGTEAFF.

This clonotype was seen more than once but under ten times. The chain joins TRBV18 to TRBJ2-7, with a possible D match to TRBD2 (6 bases). V lost 5 bases, J lost 7 bases, and 15 bases lay in between. Germline values: CDR1 KGHSH, CDR2 LQKENI. The CDR3 is 13 residues long. The chain's CDR3 is CASSLTGEGEQYF. The CDR3 DNA reads as TGTGCCAGCTCATTAACGGGAGAGGGGGAGCAGTACTTC. The full variable domain, its missing parts supplied by reference TRBV18 and TRBJ2-7, is NAGVMQNPRHLVRRRGQEARLRCSPMKGHSHVYWYRQLPEEGLKFMVYLQKENIIDESGMPKERFSAEFPKEGPSILRIQQVVRGDSAAYFCASSLTGEGEQYFGPGTRLTVT.

This clonotype was seen repeatedly, ten times or more. The rearrangement links TRBV3-1 to TRBJ2-3, with D unclear. Trimming stripped 1 base from V and 0 bases from J, with 11 bases between. Germline lookup yields CDR1 LGHDT and CDR2 YNNKEL (reference sequence). This CDR3 has 16 amino acids. As DNA, the CDR3 is TGTGCCAGCAGCCAAGCGAGACGAACTAGCACAGATACGCAGTATTTT. Protein: CASSQARRTSTDTQYF.

This chain connects TRBV9 to TRBJ2-1, with no clear D. Germline loops: CDR1 SGDLS, CDR2 YYNGEE. Trimming stripped 3 bases from V and 9 bases from J, with 13 bases between. The CDR3 loop spans 13 amino acids. Here the CDR3 reads CASSDVGRFEQFF. The CDR3 region has the DNA TGTGCCAGCAGCGACGTCGGTAGGTTTGAGCAGTTCTTC.

This clonotype has ten or more counts. The chain is built from TRBV7-2 and TRBJ2-4; D might be TRBD2 (6 bases). With 3 bases removed from V and 3 bases from J, the gap between germline ends came to 12 bases. Germline V CDR1 and CDR2: SGHTA, FQGNSA. This CDR3 spans 15 amino acids. The DNA for the CDR3 is TGTGCCAGCAGCTTCATGAGCGGGTTCAAAAACATTCAGTACTTC. As protein: CASSFMSGFKNIQYF.

This sequence joins TRBV20-1 and TRBJ2-7; D may be TRBD2 (6 bases). With 1 base removed from V and 3 bases from J, the gap between germline ends came to 16 bases. The CDR3 totals 15 residues. Germline V gives CDR1 DFQATT, CDR2 SNEGSKA (reference sequence). CDR3 sequence: CSARVGGLADYEQYF. DNA of the CDR3: TGCAGTGCTAGAGTGGGCGGATTAGCGGACTACGAGCAGTACTTC.

The sample holds many counts of this clonotype. The CDR3 nucleotides read TGTGCCAGCAGCTTGGCCGGGAGAGGGCAAGAGACCCAGTACTTC. Protein: CASSLAGRGQETQYF. The rearrangement joins TRBV5-4 to TRBJ2-5; tentatively, D is TRBD2 (6 bases). This CDR3 has 15 amino acids. Germline V gene sequence: CDR1 SGHNT, CDR2 YYREEE (reference sequence). V lost 0 bases to trimming and J lost 2 bases, with 11 bases between them.

This clonotype was seen at least ten times. J is TRBJ2-2 and V is TRBV11-3; D is possibly TRBD1 or TRBD2 (6 bases each). CDR1 is SGHNT, CDR2 YENEEA, per germline. CDR3 length: 16 amino acids. Trimming stripped 0 bases from V and 5 bases from J, with 13 bases between. CDR3 region: CASSLELQGGTGELFF. CDR3 nucleotides: TGTGCCAGCAGCTTAGAATTACAGGGAGGTACCGGGGAGCTGTTTTTT.

This clonotype was observed at least ten times. The V and J genes are TRBV20-1 and TRBJ1-5; D unresolved. This CDR3 region has 13 residues. Germline V CDR1 and CDR2: DFQATT, SNEGSKA (reference sequence). V was cut by 3 bases and J by 6 bases, with 12 bases left in between. DNA for the CDR3: TGCAGTGCTAGGGACGGCCCGGGTCAGCCCCAGCATTTT. Translation gives CSARDGPGQPQHF.

This clonotype was recorded many times. This chain uses TRBV7-3 with TRBJ2-1; the match to TRBD2 covers 10 bases. Trimming cost V 2 bases and J 0 bases; bases outside gene matches: 1. This CDR3 is built from 16 residues. Germline CDR1 reads SGHTA; CDR2 reads FQGTGA. DNA for the CDR3: TGTGCCAGCAGCTTAGCTAGCGGGAGCTCCTACAATGAGCAGTTCTTC. It yields the protein CASSLASGSSYNEQFF.

This clonotype was seen at least ten times. The rearrangement uses TRBV19 and TRBJ2-2; 8 nucleotides agree with TRBD2. Per the germline V gene, CDR1 is LNHDA and CDR2 is SQIVND (reference sequence). Trimming at V came to 2 bases and at J to 3 bases, leaving 14 bases not matched to a gene. This CDR3 spans 19 amino acids. The CDR3 is CASSINRQSGREYTGELFF. Written as DNA, the CDR3 is TGTGCCAGTAGTATAAATAGGCAGTCCGGGAGGGAATACACCGGGGAGCTGTTTTTT.